These 29 T cell receptor beta chains came from one sample sequenced in a study of sequential checkpoint blockade in melanoma. This sample's treatment: randomized to nivolumab then ipilimumab (arm A) or the reverse (arm B). Only in-frame clones appear in the TCRdb table, and some are missing; sequencing was by immunoSEQ multiplex PCR. The profile shows 5,500 to 6,500 clones, about half of them singletons. The sample consisted of CD8+ T cells sorted from blood (inferred from file names), taken from a patient given nivolumab and ipilimumab in sequence. These TCRs come from a human patient with melanoma. Some clones in this sample may be carry-over from other donors' samples.

Only a few counts were recorded for this clone. V usage is TRBV5-6 and J usage is TRBJ2-7; D may be TRBD1 (5 bases). CDR3 length: 13 amino acids. Per the germline V gene, CDR1 is SGHDT and CDR2 is YYEEEE. V was cut by 4 bases and J by 3 bases, with 11 bases left in between. The DNA of the CDR3 is TGTGCCAGCAGCGACGACAGAAACTACGAGCAGTACTTC. This encodes CASSDDRNYEQYF.

The chain joins TRBV6-5 to TRBJ2-7, with D tentatively TRBD2 (6 bases). With 2 bases removed from V and 4 bases from J, the gap between germline ends came to 9 bases. Germline CDR1 and CDR2: MNHEY and SVGAGI. The CDR3 loop spans 13 amino acids. The CDR3 region is CASSYGGSYEQYF. For the CDR3, the DNA is TGTGCCAGCAGTTACGGGGGGTCTTACGAGCAGTACTTC.

This clone was seen more than once but under ten times. This chain links TRBV6-1 with TRBJ2-7; D might be TRBD1 (6 bases). The CDR3 has 13 residues. Trimming left V 3 bases short and J 6 bases short, with 12 bases between. Looked up from germline, CDR1 is MNHNS and CDR2 is SASEGT. The CDR3: CASSDSGVSEQYF. Written as DNA, the CDR3 is TGTGCCAGCAGTGATTCAGGGGTTAGCGAGCAGTACTTC.

This clone was observed once. This sequence joins TRBV5-1 and TRBJ1-1; weak D call: TRBD1 (6 bases). Germline V gives CDR1 SGHRS, CDR2 YFSETQ. Trimming shortened V by 2 bases and J by 4 bases, and 9 bases separated the two germline ends. This CDR3 comprises 13 residues. CDR3 sequence: CASSFSTGTEAFF. As DNA, the CDR3 is TGCGCCAGCAGCTTTTCGACAGGCACTGAAGCTTTCTTT. The full variable domain, in which reference TRBV5-1 and TRBJ1-1 provide the parts outside the CDR3, is KAGVTQTPRYLIKTRGQQVTLSCSPISGHRSVSWYQQTPGQGLQFLFEYFSETQRNKGNFPGRFSGRQFSNSRSEMNVSTLELGDSALYLCASSFSTGTEAFFGQGTRLTVV.

This clone is termed medium-sized (0.01 to 0.1%). The DNA of the CDR3 is TGTGCCATCAGTGGGGACAGGGCCTACGAGCAGTACTTC. Its protein product is CAISGDRAYEQYF. The V gene is TRBV10-3, the J gene TRBJ2-7, with 9 nucleotides matching TRBD1. After removal of 4 bases from V and 2 bases from J, the junction contained 0 bases not matched to a gene. Per the germline V gene, CDR1 is ENHRY and CDR2 is SYGVKD. The CDR3 has 13 amino acids.

A note on this clone: One end of the junction does not line up with germline, which may come from a read error. The V and J genes are TRBV7-3 and TRBJ2-7; D is uncertain. The CDR3 is 13 amino acids. Looked up from germline, CDR1 is SGHTA and CDR2 is FQGTGA. The CDR3 is CASSPFPSSEQYF. The CDR3 DNA reads as TGTGCCAGCAGCCCGTTTCCCTCCTCCGAGCAGTACTTC.

The chain uses TRBV2 and TRBJ1-1; the D gene is possibly TRBD1 (5 bases). Per the germline V gene, CDR1 is SNHLY and CDR2 is FYNNEI. The CDR3 totals 14 residues. V lost 8 bases to trimming and J lost 5 bases, with 18 bases between them. The CDR3 sequence is CASRDGGPGTEAFF. DNA of the CDR3: TGTGCCAGCCGGGACGGAGGGCCGGGGACTGAAGCTTTCTTT.

This clone turned up a few times. The chain uses TRBV5-5 and TRBJ2-2, with TRBD1 identical over 7 bases. The trim removed 7 bases at V and 2 bases at J, leaving 5 bases unmatched. Looked up from germline, CDR1 is SGHKS and CDR2 is YYEKEE (reference sequence). The CDR3 consists of 14 residues. Here the CDR3 DNA reads TGTGCCAGCTTGACAGGGACCAACACCGGGGAGCTGTTTTTT. Its protein product is CASLTGTNTGELFF.

J is TRBJ2-7 and V is TRBV6-1; 9 bases align to TRBD1. The germline V gene encodes CDR1 MNHNS and CDR2 SASEGT. The V and J ends lost 2 bases and 7 bases, in that order; junction bases with no gene match: 9. The CDR3 has 15 amino acids. The CDR3 DNA is TGTGCCAGCAGTGAATATGGGACAGGGAGCTTTGAGCAGTACTTC. It yields the protein CASSEYGTGSFEQYF.

This clone was observed a few times. The J gene is TRBJ2-7, the V gene TRBV7-9; the D is unclear. The CDR3 contains 11 residues. V was pared by 2 bases and J by 4 bases, with 3 bases between. Germline assignment: CDR1 SEHNR and CDR2 FQNEAQ (reference sequence). The CDR3 reads CASSLTYEQYF. As DNA, the CDR3 is TGTGCCAGCAGCTTAACATACGAGCAGTACTTC.

This clone is categorized as medium-sized. The chain has TRBV6-5 and TRBJ2-7; weak D call: TRBD2 (6 bases). Between the trimmed V and J ends, which lost 7 bases and 4 bases, there was a span of 14 bases. Germline V gene data show CDR1 as MNHEY and CDR2 as SVGAGI. The CDR3 has 13 residues. The DNA for the CDR3 is TGTGCCAGCACCTACAACCGGGAGTACGAGCAGTACTTC. Its protein product is CASTYNREYEQYF.

This clone was observed a few times. The chain recombines TRBV5-1 with TRBJ1-1; TRBD1 might be the D (5 bases). The germline V gene has CDR1 SGHRS and CDR2 YFSETQ. This CDR3 has 13 residues. V dropped 4 bases and J dropped 5 bases, with 12 bases sitting between them. This CDR3 is CASSQGGWTEAFF. The DNA for the CDR3 is TGCGCCAGCAGCCAGGGAGGGTGGACTGAAGCTTTCTTT. The full variable domain, in which reference TRBV5-1 and TRBJ1-1 provide the parts outside the CDR3, is KAGVTQTPRYLIKTRGQQVTLSCSPISGHRSVSWYQQTPGQGLQFLFEYFSETQRNKGNFPGRFSGRQFSNSRSEMNVSTLELGDSALYLCASSQGGWTEAFFGQGTRLTVV.

The chain carries TRBV7-9 and TRBJ1-2; 7 positions match TRBD1. CDR3 length: 17 amino acids. Germline V gene data show CDR1 as SEHNR and CDR2 as FQNEAQ (reference sequence). Trimming removed 3 bases from V and 2 bases from J; junction bases left unmatched: 12. The CDR3 sequence: CASSFPHAWDRNYGYTF. CDR3 in DNA: TGTGCCAGCAGCTTCCCACACGCGTGGGACAGAAACTATGGCTACACCTTC.

The chain carries TRBV4-2 and TRBJ2-2; D call uncertain. Trimming removed 0 bases at V and 7 bases at J, with 15 bases between. CDR1 is LGHNA, CDR2 YNFKEQ, per germline. The CDR3 is 16 residues long. CDR3 loop: CASSQDLGLAVGELFF. The CDR3 region has the DNA TGTGCCAGCAGCCAAGACCTCGGGTTGGCGGTCGGGGAGCTGTTTTTT.

The chain links TRBV6-1 to TRBJ2-7; tentatively, D is TRBD2 (6 bases). Germline V CDR1 and CDR2: MNHNS, SASEGT. CDR3 size: 15 residues. V lost 1 base and J 1 base, leaving 11 bases between the germline ends. This CDR3 is CASSEVGGRSYEQYF. The DNA for the CDR3 is TGTGCCAGCAGTGAAGTCGGGGGTAGATCCTACGAGCAGTACTTC.

This clone was counted only a few times. This sequence joins TRBV6-6 and TRBJ2-7; 7 nucleotides line up with TRBD1. CDR1 is MNHNY and CDR2 is SVGAGI in the germline V gene (reference sequence). The CDR3 totals 12 residues. J gave up 5 bases and V 5 bases, and 3 bases lay outside the gene matches. The CDR3 spells CASSLTGDEQYF. CDR3 nucleotide sequence: TGTGCCAGCAGTCTTACAGGGGACGAGCAGTACTTC.

This clone was counted only a few times. The chain is built from TRBV11-2 and TRBJ1-1, with no clear D. The V gene lost 2 bases and the J gene lost 1 base, with 5 bases spanning the gap. Germline V gene sequence: CDR1 SGHAT, CDR2 FQNNGV. CDR3 length: 13 residues. In DNA form, the CDR3 reads TGTGCCAGCAGCTTAAACAGGAACACTGAAGCTTTCTTT. As protein: CASSLNRNTEAFF.

The chain couples TRBV28 to TRBJ2-7; weak D call: TRBD2 (5 bases). The CDR3 runs 14 residues. CDR1 and CDR2 (germline): MDHEN, SYDVKM. The ends were cut back, 3 bases at V and 0 bases at J, with 9 bases in the middle. The CDR3 sequence: CASSLRGLSYEQYF. The CDR3 DNA is TGTGCCAGCAGTTTGAGAGGGCTCTCCTACGAGCAGTACTTC.

The CDR3, as DNA: TGTGCCAGCAGCTTAGACACAGGCAACTACGAGCAGTACTTC. It specifies CASSLDTGNYEQYF. The chain links TRBV11-2 to TRBJ2-7, with a weak D call TRBD1 (5 bases). The V and J ends lost 0 bases and 3 bases respectively, with 9 bases between them. The CDR3 runs 14 residues. CDR1 is SGHAT and CDR2 is FQNNGV in the germline V gene.

The V call is TRBV18, the J call TRBJ2-7; perhaps TRBD2 as D (5 bases). The length of the CDR3 is 14 residues. Germline V lookup: CDR1 KGHSH, CDR2 LQKENI. The V gene lost 0 bases and the J gene lost 6 bases, with 12 bases spanning the gap. The DNA of the CDR3 is TGTGCCAGCTCACCACCGGGTTCTGAGGGCGAGCAGTACTTC. As protein: CASSPPGSEGEQYF.

V gene TRBV14 combines with J gene TRBJ2-7; the D gene is possibly TRBD1 (6 bases). CDR1 and CDR2 from the germline V gene are SGHDN and FVKESK. CDR3 length equals 14 residues. The V end was cut by 4 bases, the J end by 2 bases, with 12 bases between. The CDR3 bases are TGTGCCAGCAGCCCCCGACAGGACCCCTACGAGCAGTACTTC. As protein: CASSPRQDPYEQYF.

The chain is built from TRBV28 and TRBJ1-4, with 8 nucleotides matching TRBD1. The CDR3 runs to 15 residues. The germline V gene has CDR1 MDHEN and CDR2 SYDVKM. Trimming at V came to 6 bases and at J to 3 bases, leaving 6 bases not matched to a gene. Here the CDR3 reads CASSSDRGSNEKLFF. The DNA of the CDR3 is TGTGCCAGCAGCTCCGACAGGGGCTCTAATGAAAAACTGTTTTTT.

The gene calls are TRBV19 and TRBJ2-1; 15 bases match TRBD2. V dropped 7 bases and J dropped 10; count of bases not matched to a gene: 8. CDR1 and CDR2 (germline): LNHDA, SQIVND (reference sequence). There are 15 residues in the CDR3. CDR3 loop: CASTWTSGGVREQFF. DNA for the CDR3: TGTGCCAGTACCTGGACTAGCGGGGGGGTAAGGGAGCAGTTCTTC.

V usage is TRBV7-9 and J usage is TRBJ1-2; the match to TRBD1 covers 9 bases. The length of the CDR3 is 17 residues. Germline V CDR1 and CDR2: SEHNR, FQNEAQ (reference sequence). With V trimmed by 5 bases and J by 0 bases, 10 bases remained unmatched. The CDR3 bases are TGTGCCAGCAGCCACGGACAGGGGATAGTAGCTAACTATGGCTACACCTTC. Translated: CASSHGQGIVANYGYTF.

The rearrangement joins TRBV5-6 to TRBJ1-1, with D maybe TRBD1 (5 bases). Trimming cost V 4 bases and J 5 bases, with 18 bases left between them. Germline V CDR1 and CDR2: SGHDT, YYEEEE. The CDR3 extends over 15 amino acids. DNA of the CDR3: TGTGCCAGCAGCCAAGAAGGGGCCCTCGCGACTGAAGCTTTCTTT. As protein: CASSQEGALATEAFF.

The chain joins TRBV7-2 to TRBJ1-2; possible D gene TRBD1, 5 bases. Germline values: CDR1 SGHTA, CDR2 FQGNSA. V was clipped by 5 bases and J by 5 bases, with 12 bases between them. The CDR3 totals 13 residues. The DNA of the CDR3 is TGTGCCAGCAGCCTGGGGCAGTCATATGGCTACACCTTC. Amino acids: CASSLGQSYGYTF. The full variable domain, completed using reference TRBV7-2 and TRBJ1-2, is GAGVSQSPSNKVTEKGKDVELRCDPISGHTALYWYRQSLGQGLEFLIYFQGNSAPDKSGLPSDRFSAERTGGSVSTLTIQRTQQEDSAVYLCASSLGQSYGYTFGSGTRLTVV.

This clone was observed a few times. V usage is TRBV21-1 and J usage is TRBJ2-7; TRBD2 is taken as the D call from the table, unchecked against the DNA. TRBV21-1 is reported as a pseudogene. There are 16 residues in the CDR3. The CDR3 region is CASSKNRGLGEVEQYF. The CDR3 coding sequence is TGTGCCAGCAGCAAAAACCGGGGTCTGGGGGAGGTCGAGCAGTACTTC.

This clone was counted a few times. The chain combines TRBV9 with TRBJ1-6; 7 bases agree with TRBD1. This CDR3 region has 14 residues. V gave up 4 bases and J gave up 14 bases; unmatched junction bases: 12. From germline, CDR1 is SGDLS and CDR2 YYNGEE. The CDR3 coding sequence is TGTGCCAGCAGCCATGAGGGGGACAGTAGAACCCTCCACTTT. It yields the protein CASSHEGDSRTLHF. The whole variable domain, remainder taken from reference TRBV9 and TRBJ1-6, is DSGVTQTPKHLITATGQRVTLRCSPRSGDLSVYWYQQSLDQGLQFLIQYYNGEERAKGNILERFSAQQFPDLHSELNLSSLELGDSALYFCASSHEGDSRTLHFGNGTRLTVT.

The chain has TRBV4-1 and TRBJ1-3; D is perhaps TRBD1 (6 bases). The CDR3 totals 18 residues. From germline, CDR1 is MGHRA and CDR2 YSYEKL. With 3 bases removed from V and 0 bases from J, the gap between germline ends came to 18 bases. CDR3 sequence (DNA): TGCGCCAGCAGCCAGATGGGGGCGCGTGGGGACTCTGGAAACACCATATATTTT. It codes for CASSQMGARGDSGNTIYF.